A selection of T cell receptor beta chains follows, all from one sample in a study of T cell responses to AZD1222 COVID-19 vaccine. Libraries were prepared by immunoSEQ multiplex PCR; TCRdb keeps only in-frame clonotypes and omits some of them. The table includes about 150,000 clones, about 92% detected once. The source material was peripheral blood, sampled 28 days after the second AZD1222 dose. These receptors were taken from an adult who received the AZD1222 COVID-19 vaccine. CDR3s include the opening cysteine and the closing phenylalanine or tryptophan.

V,J,CDR3
TRBV2,TRBJ2-1,CASRKGEYNEQFF
TRBV7-8,TRBJ2-1,CASSLGWGRGNNEQFF
TRBV9,TRBJ1-2,CASSAGGGAGYGYTF
TRBV12-5,TRBJ2-1,CASGLATGGRANEQFF
TRBV2,TRBJ2-2,CASNGLAGGTGELFF
TRBV4-2,TRBJ1-1,CASSQERAFF
TRBV7-9,TRBJ1-5,CASSLGDSYQPQHF
TRBV28,TRBJ2-1,CASSWGLGLAGDNEQFF
TRBV18,TRBJ2-5,CASSQDREETQYF
TRBV5-1,TRBJ2-1,CASGDRRRSSYNEQFF
TRBV7-2,TRBJ1-6,CASSWPLSPLHF
TRBV28,TRBJ1-2,CASSLRPSYGYTF
TRBV4-1,TRBJ1-2,CASSQDGKGLWLGF
TRBV18,TRBJ1-1,CASSPPWAGGTEAFF
TRBV9,TRBJ1-1,CASGRGMNTEAFF
TRBV18,TRBJ2-1,CASSPRGSGVSYNEQFF
TRBV12-3/TRBV12-4,TRBJ1-1,CASSLPGTEAFF
TRBV12-3/TRBV12-4,TRBJ1-5,CASSFQGNQPQHF
TRBV7-9,TRBJ2-1,CASSSQGLTYNEQFF